A selection of T cell receptor beta chains follows, all from one sample in a study of T cell responses to AZD1222 COVID-19 vaccine. Produced via immunoSEQ multiplex PCR; TCRdb's table is partial and in-frame only. Of around 140,000 clones in the sample, roughly 92% were seen once. The specimen was peripheral blood, collected 28 days after the second AZD1222 dose. Receptors were obtained from an adult who received the AZD1222 COVID-19 vaccine. CDR3s include the opening cysteine and the closing phenylalanine or tryptophan. The D gene is left open where the match is weak. Clone size is stated in some rows and not others, as once, few, many or a class when expanded.

D gene	V gene	clone size	J gene	CDR3 DNA	CDR3 protein
.	TRBV28	.	TRBJ1-5	TGTGCCAGCAGTTTTCCGCCTGATCAGCCCCAGCATTTT	CASSFPPDQPQHF
.	TRBV10-2	.	TRBJ2-7	TGCGCCAGCAGTGAAAGCGAGCAGTACTTC	CASSESEQYF
.	TRBV12-3/TRBV12-4	.	TRBJ2-7	TGTGCCAGCAGTAGCGCCATCTACGAGCAGTACTTC	CASSSAIYEQYF
.	TRBV29-1	.	TRBJ2-5	TGCAGCGCCGCTGGAAGTTTCCAAGAGACCCAGTACTTC	CSAAGSFQETQYF
TRBD1	TRBV19	.	TRBJ2-7	TGTGCCAGTAGTATAAGGGACAGTGGGTACGAGCAGTACTTC	CASSIRDSGYEQYF
TRBD1	TRBV7-6	.	TRBJ2-2	TGTGCCAGCAGCTTCGGGACAGGGCTCACCGGGGAGCTGTTTTTT	CASSFGTGLTGELFF
.	TRBV3-1/TRBV3-2	.	TRBJ1-1	TGTGCCAGCAGCCAACGAGTTGGAGGGACTGAAGCTTTCTTT	CASSQRVGGTEAFF
.	TRBV3-1/TRBV3-2	.	TRBJ1-4	TGTGCCAGCAGAGGCAGATATAATGAAAAACTGTTTTTT	CASRGRYNEKLFF
.	TRBV9	.	TRBJ2-1	TGTGCCAGCAGCGTAGCGGCCCGAATTTACAATGAGCAGTTCTTC	CASSVAARIYNEQFF
.	TRBV20-1	.	TRBJ2-7	TGCAGTGCTAGTAACTTTCTGGGCCGCTGGGACTACGAGCAGTACTTC	CSASNFLGRWDYEQYF
TRBD1	TRBV3-1/TRBV3-2	.	TRBJ1-4	TGTGCCAGCAGCCAAGGACAGGGCTTAACTAATGAAAAACTGTTTTTT	CASSQGQGLTNEKLFF
.	TRBV10-3	few	TRBJ1-3	TGTGCCATCACCGGGACCGGAGGAAACACCATATATTTT	CAITGTGGNTIYF
TRBD1	TRBV7-9	.	TRBJ1-3	TGTGCAGGGACAGCCGACTCTGGAAACACCATATATTTT	CAGTADSGNTIYF
TRBD1	TRBV4-1	once	TRBJ2-7	TGCGCCAGCAGCCACGGGACAGATTCCTACGAGCAGTACTTC	CASSHGTDSYEQYF
TRBD1	TRBV28	.	TRBJ1-6	TGTGCCAGCCGGACAGGGGTGAATTCACCCCTCCACTTT	CASRTGVNSPLHF
TRBD2	TRBV3-1/TRBV3-2	.	TRBJ2-5	TGTGCCAGCAGCCAAGCAAGCGGGAGTTCAGAGACCCAGTACTTC	CASSQASGSSETQYF
.	TRBV15	.	TRBJ1-5	TGTGCCACCAGCAGAGGGGATCAGCCCCAGCATTTT	CATSRGDQPQHF
TRBD1	TRBV2	.	TRBJ2-1	TGTGCCAGCAGTGAAGGGATAGGGGGCGCCTACAATGAGCAGTTCTTC	CASSEGIGGAYNEQFF